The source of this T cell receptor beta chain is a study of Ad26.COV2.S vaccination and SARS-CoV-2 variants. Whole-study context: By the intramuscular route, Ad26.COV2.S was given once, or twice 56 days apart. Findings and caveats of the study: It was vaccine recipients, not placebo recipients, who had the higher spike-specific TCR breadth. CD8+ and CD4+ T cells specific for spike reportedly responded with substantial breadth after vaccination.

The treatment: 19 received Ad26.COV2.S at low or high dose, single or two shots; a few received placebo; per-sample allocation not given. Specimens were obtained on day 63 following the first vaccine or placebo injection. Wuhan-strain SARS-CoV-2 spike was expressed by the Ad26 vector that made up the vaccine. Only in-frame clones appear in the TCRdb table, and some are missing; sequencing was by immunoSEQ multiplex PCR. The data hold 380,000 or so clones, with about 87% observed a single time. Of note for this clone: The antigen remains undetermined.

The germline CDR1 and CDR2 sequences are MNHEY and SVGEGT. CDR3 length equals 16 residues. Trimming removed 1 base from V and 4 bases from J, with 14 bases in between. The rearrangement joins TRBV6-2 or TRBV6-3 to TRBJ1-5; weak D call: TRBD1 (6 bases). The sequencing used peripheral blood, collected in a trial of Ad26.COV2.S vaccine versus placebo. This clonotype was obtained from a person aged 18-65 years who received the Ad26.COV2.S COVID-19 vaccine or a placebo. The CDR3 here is CASSYLVATGNQPQHF. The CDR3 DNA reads TGTGCCAGCAGTTACTTAGTAGCGACAGGTAATCAGCCCCAGCATTTT.